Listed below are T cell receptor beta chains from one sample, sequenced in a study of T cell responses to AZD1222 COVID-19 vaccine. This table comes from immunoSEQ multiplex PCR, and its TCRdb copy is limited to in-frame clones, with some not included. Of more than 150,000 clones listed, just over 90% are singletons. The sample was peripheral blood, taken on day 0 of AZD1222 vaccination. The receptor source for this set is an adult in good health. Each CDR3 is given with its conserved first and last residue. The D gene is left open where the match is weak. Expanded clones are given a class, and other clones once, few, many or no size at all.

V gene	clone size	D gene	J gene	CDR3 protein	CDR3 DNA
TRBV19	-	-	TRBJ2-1	CASRALGGGYNEQFF	TGTGCCAGCCGGGCTCTGGGCGGAGGGTACAATGAGCAGTTCTTC
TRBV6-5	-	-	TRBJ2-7	CASGQGGNYEQYF	TGTGCCAGCGGCCAAGGGGGGAATTACGAGCAGTACTTC
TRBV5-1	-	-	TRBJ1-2	CASSSFSSTSNYGYTF	TGCGCCAGCAGCTCTTTTTCTTCCACCAGTAACTATGGCTACACCTTC
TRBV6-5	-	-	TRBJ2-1	CASSRGPSYNEQFF	TGTGCCAGCAGTCGAGGACCCTCCTACAATGAGCAGTTCTTC
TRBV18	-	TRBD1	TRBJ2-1	CASSLSFGQGNPYNEQFF	TGTGCCAGCTCACTTTCCTTTGGACAGGGGAATCCCTACAATGAGCAGTTCTTC
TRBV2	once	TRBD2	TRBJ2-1	CASSDPGLGKDEQFF	TGTGCCAGCAGTGACCCGGGACTAGGAAAGGATGAGCAGTTCTTC
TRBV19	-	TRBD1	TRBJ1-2	CASSARRQGSGSYGYTF	TGTGCCAGTAGTGCGAGACGACAGGGGTCTGGAAGCTATGGCTACACCTTC
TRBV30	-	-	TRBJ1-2	CASHDGQSYGYTF	TGTGCCTCACATGACGGACAGTCCTATGGCTACACCTTC
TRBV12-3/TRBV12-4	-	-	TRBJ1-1	CASSLTPNTEAFF	TGTGCCAGCAGTCTCACACCGAACACTGAAGCTTTCTTT
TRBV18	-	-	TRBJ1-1	CASSLGQNTEAFF	TGTGCCAGCTCACTCGGACAGAACACTGAAGCTTTCTTT
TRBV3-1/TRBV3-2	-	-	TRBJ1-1	CASSQVTGSTEAFF	TGTGCCAGCAGCCAAGTAACCGGGAGCACTGAAGCTTTCTTT
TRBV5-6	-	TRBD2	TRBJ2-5	CASSLLAGGPQETQYF	TGTGCCAGCAGCTTGCTAGCGGGAGGGCCCCAAGAGACCCAGTACTTC
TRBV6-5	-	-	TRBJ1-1	CASPGNTEAFF	TGTGCCAGCCCGGGGAACACTGAAGCTTTCTTT
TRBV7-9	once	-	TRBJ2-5	CASSRNRVTKETQYF	TGTGCCAGCAGTCGAAACAGGGTAACCAAAGAGACCCAGTACTTC
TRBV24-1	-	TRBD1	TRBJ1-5	CATSGAGTDNQPQHF	TGTGCCACCAGTGGTGCTGGGACAGATAATCAGCCCCAGCATTTT
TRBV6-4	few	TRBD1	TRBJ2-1	CASSQTPGQGAGDEQFF	TGTGCCAGCAGTCAAACTCCGGGACAGGGGGCTGGGGATGAGCAGTTCTTC
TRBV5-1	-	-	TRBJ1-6	CASSLVGSSYNSPLHF	TGCGCCAGCAGCTTGGTCGGGAGCTCCTATAATTCACCCCTCCACTTT
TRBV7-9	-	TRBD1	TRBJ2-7	CASSLEQGEREYF	TGTGCCAGCAGCTTAGAACAGGGGGAACGGGAGTACTTC
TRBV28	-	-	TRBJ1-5	CASSLIIGSLNQPQHF	TGTGCCAGCAGTTTAATAATTGGCAGCCTCAATCAGCCCCAGCATTTT
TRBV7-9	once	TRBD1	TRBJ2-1	CASSLQGVWYNEQFF	TGTGCCAGCAGCCTACAGGGGGTTTGGTACAATGAGCAGTTCTTC
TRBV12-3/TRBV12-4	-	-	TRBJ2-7	CASSFWTSYEQYF	TGTGCCAGCAGTTTTTGGACCTCCTACGAGCAGTACTTC
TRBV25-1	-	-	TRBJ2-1	CASRKRASSYNEQFF	TGTGCCAGCAGAAAGCGGGCTAGCTCCTACAATGAGCAGTTCTTC
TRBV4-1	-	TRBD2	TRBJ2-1	CASSHYSKTSGSETYNEQFF	TGCGCCAGCAGCCACTATTCAAAGACTAGCGGGAGCGAAACCTACAATGAGCAGTTCTTC
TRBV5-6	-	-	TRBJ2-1	CASSPGTLGSYNEQFF	TGTGCCAGCAGCCCCGGGACTCTGGGCTCCTACAATGAGCAGTTCTTC
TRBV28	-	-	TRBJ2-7	CASKEGRDYEQYF	TGTGCCAGCAAGGAGGGCAGGGACTACGAGCAGTACTTC
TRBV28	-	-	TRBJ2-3	CASSTTHTLRITDTQYF	TGTGCCAGCAGTACCACACACACCTTGCGGATCACAGATACGCAGTATTTT
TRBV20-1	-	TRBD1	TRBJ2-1	CSASGTEFSYNEQFF	TGCAGTGCTAGTGGGACAGAGTTTTCCTACAATGAGCAGTTCTTC
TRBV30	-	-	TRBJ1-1	CAWSLQNTEAFF	TGTGCCTGGAGCCTACAGAACACTGAAGCTTTCTTT
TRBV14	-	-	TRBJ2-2	CASSQVSPGELFF	TGTGCCAGCAGCCAAGTGTCGCCCGGGGAGCTGTTTTTT
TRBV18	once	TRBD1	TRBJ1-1	CASSPQGTGVGTTEAFF	TGTGCCAGCTCACCACAAGGGACAGGGGTCGGTACTACTGAAGCTTTCTTT
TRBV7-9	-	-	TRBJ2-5	CASSLVWGSQETQYF	TGTGCCAGCAGCTTAGTCTGGGGCTCTCAAGAGACCCAGTACTTC
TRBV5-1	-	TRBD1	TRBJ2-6	CASSRTGGSGANVLTF	TGCGCCAGCAGCCGGACAGGGGGCTCTGGGGCCAACGTCCTGACTTTC
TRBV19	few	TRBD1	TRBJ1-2	CASSKTITGGTNPSNYGYTF	TGTGCCAGTAGTAAGACGATCACAGGGGGCACTAACCCATCTAACTATGGCTACACCTTC